This is a list of T cell receptor beta chains from one sample in a study of OX40 agonist ivuxolimab in advanced cancers. Using immunoSEQ multiplex PCR, the repertoire was profiled, and TCRdb retains in-frame clones only, with some absent. The table lists some 58,000 clones, more than 75% of them singletons. The sample was CD4+ or CD8+ T cells sorted from blood, taken in a trial of the OX40 agonist ivuxolimab. All receptors come from an adult with an advanced solid tumor such as melanoma, head and neck, liver or kidney cancer. Both conserved end residues are trimmed from each CDR3. Fields, in order: J gene, V gene, clone size, CDR3 protein. Expanded clones are given a class, and other clones once, few, many or no size at all.

TRBJ2-1,TRBV6-5,.,ATETGGSYNEQF
TRBJ2-7,TRBV7-3,.,ASSLRGLGEQY
TRBJ2-3,TRBV7-9,once,ASSLGSTDTQY
TRBJ2-2,TRBV21-1,.,ASSKVSGRPTGELF
TRBJ2-1,TRBV4-1,.,ASSHPGTSGRIYEQF
TRBJ1-1,TRBV20-1,.,SAGTAEAF
TRBJ2-4,TRBV4-1,.,ASSQDDRGALNIQY
TRBJ2-7,TRBV28,.,ASSLWDSDYEQY
TRBJ1-1,TRBV5-6,once,ASSHRAQWNTEAF
TRBJ2-7,TRBV27,.,ASSPLSDVEQY
TRBJ2-1,TRBV5-4,few,ASSLKTSGRRGHNEQF
TRBJ2-2,TRBV6-1,.,ASRGLALTGELF
TRBJ2-1,TRBV9,.,ASSFLDEQF
TRBJ1-2,TRBV10-2,.,ASSEPRPGYGYT
TRBJ2-7,TRBV18,.,ASSRTFSSYEQY
TRBJ2-7,TRBV6-6,.,ASTPDRVGGEQY
TRBJ2-3,TRBV7-8,.,ASSLVGSSGRALDTQY
TRBJ2-3,TRBV6-5,.,ASSYSGPGADTQY
TRBJ2-1,TRBV5-4,.,ASSLMGRDYNEQF
TRBJ2-1,TRBV6-6,.,ASSYVSGYNEQF
TRBJ2-7,TRBV18,few,ASSPGSSGEQY
TRBJ2-5,TRBV10-2,once,ASSPHQAGEETQY
TRBJ2-7,TRBV5-1,.,ASSRVWGGANSLAHEQY
TRBJ2-3,TRBV5-1,.,ASSLVLAGTDTQY
TRBJ2-1,TRBV7-2,.,ASSLGYARSSYNEQF
TRBJ2-1,TRBV2,.,ASSPVLAALEF
TRBJ2-3,TRBV2,.,ASSRTTDTQY
TRBJ1-1,TRBV5-6,.,ASRSRARWWNTEAF
TRBJ1-5,TRBV18,.,ASSSGLGDRVSQPQH
TRBJ2-1,TRBV5-4,.,ASSLEQLYNEQF
TRBJ1-3,TRBV5-4,.,ASSLAGGTGNTIY
TRBJ2-2,TRBV30,.,AWSVSRTGELF
TRBJ2-7,TRBV27,.,ASSETSNEQY
TRBJ1-5,TRBV19,.,ASTQEGVPYQPQH
TRBJ1-5,TRBV19,few,ASSIARLVGNQPQH
TRBJ2-2,TRBV21-1,.,ASSIPTFNYTGELF
TRBJ2-7,TRBV4-2,.,ASSQGPGQRSYEQY
TRBJ1-2,TRBV11-3,.,ASSWGLRNYGYT
TRBJ2-1,TRBV10-2,.,ASGGAGEYNEQF
TRBJ2-7,TRBV10-3,.,AISESLGAGNYEQY
TRBJ2-1,TRBV19,medium-sized,ASSTSGREQF
TRBJ2-5,TRBV6-1,.,ASSDHRVMETQY
TRBJ1-2,TRBV30,.,AWSVSYGYT
TRBJ2-3,TRBV27,.,ASRSGGRPRSTDTQY
TRBJ2-6,TRBV28,.,ASSISPPGANVLT
TRBJ1-1,TRBV28,.,ASRGTGANTEAF
TRBJ2-3,TRBV19,.,ASSNPQGADTQY
TRBJ1-2,TRBV5-4,.,ASSLGTPNYGYT
TRBJ2-1,TRBV29-1,.,SVRGVTGNEQF
TRBJ1-5,TRBV28,few,ASTLGGARQPQH
TRBJ2-3,TRBV5-1,.,ASSLGSGASTDTQY
TRBJ2-5,TRBV5-1,once,ASTFGQGAMETQY
TRBJ1-3,TRBV7-3,.,ASSQGGNTIY
TRBJ2-1,TRBV6-5,once,ASSPIGLADKQF
TRBJ1-4,TRBV28,.,ATCGRGPTNEKLF